This T cell receptor (beta chain) emerged from a study of T cells after yellow fever vaccination (dated by TCRdb to the late 2010s). A note on the overall study: The SMART-Seq v4 Ultra Low Input RNA kit was used to prepare libraries from fractions with low cell numbers. Two healthy male donors made up the cohort, one aged 18 to 29 years and the other aged 30 to 40 years. Blood samples were taken at several timepoints before and after primary and secondary immunization, and bulk PBMC replicates and cell subsets were isolated. Bulk TCR alpha and beta repertoires were sequenced longitudinally to track T-cell clones before and after primary and booster YFV17D yellow fever vaccination. What the work shows at the level of the full study, not this receptor alone: Compared with the primary T-cell response, the secondary T-cell response was weaker but faster, peaking on day 5 rather than day 15. Most clones expanded after primary vaccination were re-detected after the booster (around 96% of CD4 and 88% of CD8), suggesting broad memory maintenance. Because the study included only a couple of donors, the extent to which the findings can be generalized is limited. Computational filtering was needed because FACS-sorted repertoires could contain abundant contaminating clonotypes from the bulk population. A small fraction of clonotypes showed up in both the CD4 and CD8 compartments, probably as a result of convergent recombination.

Explained via the paper, the treatment or condition label denotes: live attenuated yellow fever vaccine strain. A standard Ficoll-Paque protocol was used to isolate PBMCs from peripheral blood. Dynabeads CD4 and CD8 positive selection kits were used to isolate the CD4 and CD8 T-cell fractions. TriZol was used to extract RNA from bulk PBMCs, CD4 and CD8 fractions, and dextramer-positive and dextramer-negative fractions. Cut back by 3 bases and 7 bases, the V and J ends lie 13 bases apart. Per the germline V gene, SNHLY is the CDR1 and FYNNEI is the CDR2. The CDR3 runs 14 amino acids, cysteine and phenylalanine included. The only DNA kept is the CDR3, 42 bases in frame from the first base. As for this clonotype: It lacks a known antigen. Base qualities are not provided; no much larger clone lies one nucleotide away.

Synthesis of TCR cDNA relied on 5'RACE template switching, a step that introduced a universal primer site along with unique molecular identifiers. Priming for cDNA synthesis came from both the TCR alpha and TCR beta constant segments. Libraries were amplified in two PCR steps, with sample barcodes and sequencing adapters added in the second step. Sequencing of libraries was done on Illumina HiSeq 2500 (2x100 bp) or NovaSeq (2x150 bp). In the authors' own workflow: Reads were demultiplexed and collapsed into UMI consensus sequences with MIGEC, and V(D)J alignment was performed with MiXCR. Clonotypes responding to the vaccine were identified with edgeR on replicate PBMC samples, with the criteria of FDR below 0.01 and a log2 fold change above 5 up to day 15. CD4 or CD8 identity was assigned to each bulk clonotype according to whether the clonotype was present at higher abundance in the sequenced CD4 repertoire or the sequenced CD8 repertoire. TCRdb handled the public reads itself, with Q25 trimming in fastp and clone calling in MiXCR, and kept productive beta chains. One record per CDR3 amino acid sequence lists the most common genes and DNA. These V and J calls derive from TCRdb rather than the authors' analysis. Present in this sample are about 170,000 distinct CDR3 sequences, 5.5% to 7.5% of which were seen just once. The ten largest account for roughly 3% of the sample.

The TCR was taken from a man younger than 35 who received the YFV17D yellow fever vaccine. The chain couples TRBV2 to TRBJ1-5; the D segment cannot be called with confidence. The specimen was CD4+ T cells sorted from PBMCs, collected on the day of the first yellow fever vaccination. The CDR3 here reads CASSDGNGKQPQHF. The base sequence is TGTGCCAGCAGTGATGGGAACGGGAAACAGCCCCAGCATTTT.